This entry features one TCR beta chain sequence. These data belong to a study of T cell responses to AZD1222 COVID-19 vaccine. The V gene's germline CDR1 is SGHTA and CDR2 FQGNSA. The junction had 3 bases not matched to a gene; V was cut back by 6 bases and J by 9 bases. CDR3 length: 13 residues. TCRdb's copy holds only in-frame clones and misses some; the assay was immunoSEQ multiplex PCR. Among 99,000 or so clones listed, more than 75% were seen once. This clonotype originated in an adult in good health. This material consisted of peripheral blood, taken on day 0 of AZD1222 vaccination. The chain joins TRBV7-2 to TRBJ1-6, with 9 positions matching TRBD1. CDR3 sequence reads: CASSGTGFSPLHF. CDR3 in DNA: TGTGCCAGCAGTGGGACAGGGTTTTCACCCCTCCACTTT.